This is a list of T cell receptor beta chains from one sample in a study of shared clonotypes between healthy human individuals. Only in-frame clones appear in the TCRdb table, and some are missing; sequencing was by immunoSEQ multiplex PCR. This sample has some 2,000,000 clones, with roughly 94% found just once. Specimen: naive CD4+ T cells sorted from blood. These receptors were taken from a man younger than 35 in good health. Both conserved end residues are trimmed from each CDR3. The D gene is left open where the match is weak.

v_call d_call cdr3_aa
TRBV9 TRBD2 ASGAGGRSYNEQF
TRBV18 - ASSPQNSGNTIY
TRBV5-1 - ASSLGQVGPGELF
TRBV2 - ASSDRSDEQY
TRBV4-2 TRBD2 ASSQASGATSYEQY
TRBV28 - ASSLPRPGGVNTEAF
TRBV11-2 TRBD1 ASSSTGGPYEQY
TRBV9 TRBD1 ASSGGTGLGKQF
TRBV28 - ASTPSGRGEQY
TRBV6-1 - ASNWGASNTEAF
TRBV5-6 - ASSLIGNTDTQY
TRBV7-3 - ASSPETGTTKF
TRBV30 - AWSVQEGAIRQY
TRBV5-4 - ASSLFERADTQY
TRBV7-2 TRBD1 ASSVPGQTFYGYT
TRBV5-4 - ASSTQAIGLYEQY
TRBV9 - ASSTPGPSTDTQY
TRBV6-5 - ASRQMEHNTEAF
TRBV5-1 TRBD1 ASSPGQGTDTQY
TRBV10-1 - ASSDQGGTEAF
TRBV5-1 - ASRGTGELF
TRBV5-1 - ASSLDTKETQY
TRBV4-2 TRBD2 ASSPRLAGNTDTQY
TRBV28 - ASSFPDKYEQY
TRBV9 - ASSVDGSGYEQY
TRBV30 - AWGHTPGAQH
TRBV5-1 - ASSLAPGLDTEAF
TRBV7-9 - ASSFDPSSPLH
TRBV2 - ASSESSDNQPQH
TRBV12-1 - ASSQDTYEQY
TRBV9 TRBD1 ASSDRVVGNTIY
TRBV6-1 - ASRQAGVPNYGYT
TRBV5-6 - ASSLEGLWDEQY
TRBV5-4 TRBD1 ASSLRDRGSEQY
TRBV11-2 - ASSLDRAGIDTQY
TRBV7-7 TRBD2 ASSSGLAAGETQY
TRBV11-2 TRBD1 ASSATGTGNQPQH
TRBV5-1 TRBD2 ASSPGTSGPNTGELF
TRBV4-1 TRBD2 ASSQERLAGTTDTQY
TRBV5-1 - ASSFDRPVMNTEAF
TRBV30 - AWSARGAGVPSYNSPLH
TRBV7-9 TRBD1 ASSVSTGGDNSPLH
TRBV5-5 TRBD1 ASSLWTGYEKLF
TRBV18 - ASSPPGRRTSTDTQY
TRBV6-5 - ASSSGLLQPQH
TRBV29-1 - SVHPSGTHYNEQF
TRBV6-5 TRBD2 ASSLRRRGADTQY
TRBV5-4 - ASSLELNQY
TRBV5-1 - ASRPSVLSSYEQY
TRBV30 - AWSPGSPGSYEQY
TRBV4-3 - ASSHRTGGDYNEQF
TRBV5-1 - ASSPGTAPTNEQF
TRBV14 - ASSPHPGYNTGELF
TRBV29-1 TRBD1 SVAGTGPGSYGYT
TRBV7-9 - ASRWGQVNTEAF
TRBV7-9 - ASSWGISYNEQF